One T cell receptor beta chain is described in this entry. The data derive from a study of blood T cell repertoires in COVID-19. Study overall: Whether acute or convalescent, the COVID-19 samples came from the United States, Italy and Spain. Sample material is recorded as cDNA or gDNA derived from T cells, B-cell-depleted T cells, or PBMCs.

Seattle patients were enrolled during active infection and followed longitudinally. Authors' methods: Estimated nucleated cell counts came from reference gene primer amplification. Clones were sequenced by immunoSEQ multiplex PCR, and TCRdb holds only the in-frame ones, with some missing. V, J and clone size were drawn from that table, and D and trimming were deduced from the DNA. The table includes approximately 260,000 clones, about 90% detected once. The CDR3 has 18 amino acids. The ends were cut back, 8 bases at V and 4 bases at J, with 29 bases in the middle. Looked up from germline, CDR1 is LGHNA and CDR2 is YNFKEQ.

The rearrangement uses TRBV4-2 and TRBJ1-1, with D maybe TRBD1 (5 bases). The sequence came from an older woman with COVID-19, enrolled during active disease. Sample: peripheral blood. The CDR3 DNA follows: TGTGCCAGCGTAAGACTGACGAGGTCAGGGCGGCCGACCACTGAAGCTTTCTTT. Translation: CASVRLTRSGRPTTEAFF.